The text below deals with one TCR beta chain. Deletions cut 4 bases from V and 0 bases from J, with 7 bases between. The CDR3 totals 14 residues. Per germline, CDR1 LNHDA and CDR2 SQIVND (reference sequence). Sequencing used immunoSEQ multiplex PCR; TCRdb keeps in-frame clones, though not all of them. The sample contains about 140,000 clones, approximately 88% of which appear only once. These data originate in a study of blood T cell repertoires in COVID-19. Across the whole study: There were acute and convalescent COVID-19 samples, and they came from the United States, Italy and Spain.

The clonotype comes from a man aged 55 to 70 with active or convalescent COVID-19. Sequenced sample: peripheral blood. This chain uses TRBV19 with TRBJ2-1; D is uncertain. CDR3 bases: TGTGCCAGTAGTAATACTGCCTCCTACAATGAGCAGTTCTTC. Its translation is CASSNTASYNEQFF.